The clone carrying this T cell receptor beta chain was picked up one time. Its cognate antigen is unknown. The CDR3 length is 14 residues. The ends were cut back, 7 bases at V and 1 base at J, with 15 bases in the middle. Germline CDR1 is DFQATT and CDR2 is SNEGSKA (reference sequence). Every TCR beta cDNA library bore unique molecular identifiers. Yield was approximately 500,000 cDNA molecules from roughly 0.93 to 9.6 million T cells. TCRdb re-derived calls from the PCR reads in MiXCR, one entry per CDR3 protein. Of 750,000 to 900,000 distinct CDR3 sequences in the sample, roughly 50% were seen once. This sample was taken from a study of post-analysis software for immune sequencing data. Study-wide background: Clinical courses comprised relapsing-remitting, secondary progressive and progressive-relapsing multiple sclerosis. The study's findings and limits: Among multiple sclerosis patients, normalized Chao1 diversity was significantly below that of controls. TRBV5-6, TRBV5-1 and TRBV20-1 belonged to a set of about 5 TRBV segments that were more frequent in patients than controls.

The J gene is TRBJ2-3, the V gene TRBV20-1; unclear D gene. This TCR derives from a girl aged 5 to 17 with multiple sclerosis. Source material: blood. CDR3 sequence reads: CSGLGSPGTDTQYF. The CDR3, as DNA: TGCAGTGGCCTGGGGTCCCCGGGCACAGATACGCAGTATTTT.